Below are 10 T cell receptor beta chains sequenced from a single sample in a study of blood T cells in healthy people across ages. The second PCR ran roughly 6 to 12 cycles with a sample-barcoded 5' primer and J-beta primers. Using its own MiXCR run on the 5' RACE reads, TCRdb lists one record per CDR3 protein. The data show under 700,000 distinct CDR3 sequences, 24% seen once. These data also featured in a second study, about T cells of mothers and their children.

The sequenced material came from blood. The receptors were sampled from a boy under 18 in good health.

The J gene is TRBJ1-2, the V gene TRBV6-1, with D hard to call. Trimming took off 7 bases at V and 8 bases at J, with 17 bases between the two ends. Germline values: CDR1 MNHNS, CDR2 SASEGT. The CDR3 totals 13 residues. CDR3 sequence: CASKDQFEGGYTF. CDR3 coding DNA: TGTGCCAGCAAGGACCAATTCGAGGGAGGCTACACCTTC.

Only a few counts were recorded for this clonotype. V and J are TRBV20-1 and TRBJ2-3; D gene ambiguous. The CDR3 totals 15 residues. The ends were cut back, 3 bases at V and 2 bases at J, with 15 bases in the middle. Germline CDR1 and CDR2: DFQATT and SNEGSKA (reference sequence). The CDR3 protein is CSASTARSDTDTQYF. The DNA for the CDR3 is TGCAGTGCTAGTACAGCTAGGTCCGACACAGATACGCAGTATTTT.

The chain uses TRBV7-2 and TRBJ1-1; D gene unclear. This CDR3 spans 13 amino acids. Germline V gives CDR1 SGHTA, CDR2 FQGNSA. V dropped 4 bases and J dropped 2 bases, with 8 bases sitting between them. In DNA, the CDR3 is TGTGCCAGCAGCTGGATGGGTAACACTGAAGCTTTCTTT. Its protein is CASSWMGNTEAFF.

The CDR3, as DNA: TGTGCCAGCAGTCCGGATACTAGCGGGAGGCCCGATGAGCAGTTCTTC. It is translated as CASSPDTSGRPDEQFF. The genes are TRBV12-3 or TRBV12-4 and TRBJ2-1; 12 bases align to TRBD2. CDR3 length: 16 residues. Trimming at V came to 5 bases and at J to 8 bases, leaving 10 bases not matched to a gene.

The genes are TRBV6-5 and TRBJ2-2, with 10 bases matching TRBD1. This CDR3 has 15 amino acids. CDR1 and CDR2 from the germline V gene are MNHEY and SVGAGI. The V and J ends lost 4 bases and 1 base, in that order; junction bases with no gene match: 0. The CDR3 bases are TGTGCCAGCAGTTGGGACAGGGGGAACACCGGGGAGCTGTTTTTT. This codes for CASSWDRGNTGELFF.

V is TRBV9 and J is TRBJ2-5; 8 bases align to TRBD1. Near its end, the DNA agrees better with TRBJ2-7, so the J call may be wrong. Germline CDR1 SGDLS, CDR2 YYNGEE. The CDR3 is made up of 13 amino acids. The CDR3 loop is CASSAITGGEQYF. DNA for the CDR3: TGTGCCAGCAGCGCCATTACAGGGGGCGAGCAGTACTTC.

The chain is built from TRBV5-6 and TRBJ2-1; 11 bases align to TRBD2. CDR3 length: 16 residues. V lost 5 bases and J lost 9; bases outside the gene matches: 13. CDR1 and CDR2 from the germline V gene are SGHDT and YYEEEE. The CDR3 DNA reads TGTGCCAGCAGGAAGGGTCTAGCGGGAGGAAGAAGTGAGCAGTTCTTC. The encoded protein is CASRKGLAGGRSEQFF.

The chain joins TRBV25-1 to TRBJ1-4; TRBD1 might be the D (5 bases). V dropped 3 bases and J dropped 3 bases, with 29 bases sitting between them. Per germline, CDR1 MGHDK and CDR2 SYGVNS. CDR3 length: 21 amino acids. The CDR3 DNA reads TGTGCCAGCAGTGATGCTGCGGGGACGGCAGGACTATGGACCCCTAATGAAAAACTGTTTTTT. This translates into CASSDAAGTAGLWTPNEKLFF.

The chain employs TRBV18 and TRBJ1-2; 8 bases agree with TRBD1. The CDR3 covers 15 residues. CDR1 is KGHSH, CDR2 LQKENI, per germline. Trimming removed 3 bases from V and 8 bases from J; junction bases left unmatched: 11. The CDR3 coding sequence is TGTGCCAGCTCACCCGGACAGGGTGGACTGTACGGCTACACCTTC. Translation: CASSPGQGGLYGYTF.

Only one count was recorded for this clonotype. This CDR3 reads CASSANRDVGQYF. In nucleotides, the CDR3 is TGTGCCAGCTCAGCCAACCGGGACGTGGGACAGTACTTC. V and J are TRBV18 and TRBJ2-7; the D call may be TRBD1 or TRBD2 (5 bases each). The CDR3 is made up of 13 amino acids. Germline V gene sequence: CDR1 KGHSH, CDR2 LQKENI. With 5 bases removed from V and 10 bases from J, the gap between germline ends came to 18 bases.